This T cell receptor (beta chain) is drawn from a study of cytomegalovirus exposure and HLA in healthy donors. Primers for the PCR totalled 60 Vbeta and 13 Jbeta. Sequenced by immunoSEQ multiplex PCR; TCRdb stores in-frame clones only, minus some. Of over 150,000 clones listed, around 77% are singletons. CDR1 is SEHNR, CDR2 FQNEAQ, per germline (reference sequence). There are 15 residues in the CDR3. Trimming shortened V by 2 bases and J by 0 bases, and 9 bases separated the two germline ends. The TCR was taken from a woman in her forties or fifties in good health and CMV-seropositive. The sample taken for sequencing was PBMCs. The chain carries TRBV7-9 and TRBJ2-3; D gene ambiguous. CDR3 nucleotide sequence: TGTGCCAGCAGCTTACCTCGGGTCAGCACAGATACGCAGTATTTT. This gives the protein CASSLPRVSTDTQYF.